This note documents a single T cell receptor beta chain sequence. The sample comes from a study of blood T cells in healthy people across ages. Study-level information: Roughly one uniquely barcoded beta molecule per two T cells was captured.

V lost 3 bases and J 7 bases, leaving 22 bases between the germline ends. This CDR3 contains 16 residues. CDR1 is SGHRS and CDR2 is YFSETQ in the germline V gene. Roughly 10 milliliters was the volume of peripheral blood drawn from each donor. Alongside a J-beta primer mix, a sample-barcoded 5' primer served in a second PCR lasting about 7 to 11 cycles. Samples each returned at least 2.5 million CDR3-containing paired-end reads. TCRdb used MiXCR to reprocess the 5' RACE reads, holding one entry per CDR3 protein. The sample lists around 1,900,000 distinct CDR3 sequences; about two fifths were seen once.

V is TRBV5-1 and J is TRBJ1-2; TRBD1 is a possible D gene (6 bases). Sequencing was done on a sample of blood. The source of this sequence is a human donor in good health. The CDR3 is CASSSSWSGGASGYTF. For the CDR3, the DNA is TGCGCCAGCAGCTCCTCGTGGTCCGGGGGCGCGAGTGGCTACACCTTC.